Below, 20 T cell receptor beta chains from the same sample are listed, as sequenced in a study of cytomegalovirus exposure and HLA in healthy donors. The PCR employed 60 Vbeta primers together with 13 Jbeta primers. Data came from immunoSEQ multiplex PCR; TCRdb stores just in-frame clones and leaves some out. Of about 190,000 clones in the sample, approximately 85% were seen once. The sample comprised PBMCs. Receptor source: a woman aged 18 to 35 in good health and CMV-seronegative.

The CDR3 nucleotides read TGCAGCGCCCAGGAGGGGAGCTATAGCAATCAGCCCCAGCATTTT. Protein sequence: CSAQEGSYSNQPQHF. The chain has TRBV29-1 and TRBJ1-5, with D perhaps matching TRBD1 (5 bases). Germline CDR1 and CDR2: SQVTM and ANQGSEA. The CDR3 covers 15 residues. V was cut by 7 bases and J by 0 bases, with 16 bases left in between.

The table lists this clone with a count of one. The CDR3 loop reads CASSSSPGLAGYLFIDEQFF. The CDR3 nucleotides read TGTGCCAGCAGTTCCTCACCGGGACTAGCGGGATACCTGTTCATCGATGAGCAGTTCTTC. The V gene is TRBV27, the J gene TRBJ2-1; TRBD2 agrees at 13 bases. The CDR3 has 20 amino acids. With V trimmed by 4 bases and J by 8 bases, 20 bases remained unmatched. Germline V gives CDR1 MNHEY, CDR2 SMNVEV (reference sequence).

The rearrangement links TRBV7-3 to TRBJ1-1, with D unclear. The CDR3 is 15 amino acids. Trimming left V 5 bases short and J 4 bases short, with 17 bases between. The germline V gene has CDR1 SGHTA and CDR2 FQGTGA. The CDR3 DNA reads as TGTGCCAGCAGCCCGACGGGTGGTAGAGGCACTGAAGCTTTCTTT. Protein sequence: CASSPTGGRGTEAFF.

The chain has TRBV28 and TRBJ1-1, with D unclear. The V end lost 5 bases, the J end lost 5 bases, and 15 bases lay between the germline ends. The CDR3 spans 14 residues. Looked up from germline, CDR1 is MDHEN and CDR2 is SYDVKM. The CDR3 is CASSITPFQTEAFF. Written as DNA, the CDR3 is TGTGCCAGCAGTATCACCCCGTTTCAGACTGAAGCTTTCTTT.

The CDR3 DNA is TGTGCCAGCGCAACAGGGGGAAACGAGCAGTACTTC. Its protein is CASATGGNEQYF. The chain joins TRBV28 to TRBJ2-7, with 8 bases identical to TRBD1. The CDR3 extends over 12 amino acids. Per germline, CDR1 MDHEN and CDR2 SYDVKM. Trimming removed 8 bases from V and 5 bases from J; junction bases left unmatched: 5.

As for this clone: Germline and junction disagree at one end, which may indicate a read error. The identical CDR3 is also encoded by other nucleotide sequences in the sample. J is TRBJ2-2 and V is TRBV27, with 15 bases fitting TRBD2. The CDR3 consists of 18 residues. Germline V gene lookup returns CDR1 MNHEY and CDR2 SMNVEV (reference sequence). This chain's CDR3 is CASSFIGLAGGPNGELFF. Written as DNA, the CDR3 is TGTGCCAGCAGTTTTATTGGACTAGCGGGGGGGCCGAACGGGGAGTTGTTTTTT.

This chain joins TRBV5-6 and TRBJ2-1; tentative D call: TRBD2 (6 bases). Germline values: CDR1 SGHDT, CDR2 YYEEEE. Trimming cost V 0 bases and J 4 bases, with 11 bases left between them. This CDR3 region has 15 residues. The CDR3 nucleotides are TGTGCCAGCAGCTTGGTTGCGGGGAAGTACAATGAGCAGTTCTTC. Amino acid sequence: CASSLVAGKYNEQFF. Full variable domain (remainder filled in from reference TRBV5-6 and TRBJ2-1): DAGVTQSPTHLIKTRGQQVTLRCSPKSGHDTVSWYQQALGQGPQFIFQYYEEEERQRGNFPDRFSGHQFPNYSSELNVNALLLGDSALYLCASSLVAGKYNEQFFGPGTRLTVL.

CDR3 sequence: CASSGIGQGTYEQYF. The DNA of the CDR3 is TGTGCCAGCAGTGGCATCGGACAGGGAACCTACGAGCAGTACTTC. The rearrangement joins TRBV6-6 to TRBJ2-7; TRBD1 matches 8 bases. The CDR3 totals 15 residues. CDR1 and CDR2 from the germline V gene are MNHNY and SVGAGI (reference sequence). The V gene end was trimmed by 5 bases and the J gene end by 2 bases; junction bases not matched to a gene: 8.

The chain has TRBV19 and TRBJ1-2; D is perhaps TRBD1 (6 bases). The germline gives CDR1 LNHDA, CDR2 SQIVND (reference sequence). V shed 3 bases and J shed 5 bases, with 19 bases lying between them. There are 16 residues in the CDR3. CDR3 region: CASSMEGGTNLYGYTF. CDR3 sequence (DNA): TGTGCCAGTAGTATGGAGGGGGGGACTAACCTTTATGGCTACACCTTC. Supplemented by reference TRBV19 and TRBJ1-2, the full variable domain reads DGGITQSPKYLFRKEGQNVTLSCEQNLNHDAMYWYRQDPGQGLRLIYYSQIVNDFQKGDIAEGYSVSREKKESFPLTVTSAQKNPTAFYLCASSMEGGTNLYGYTFGSGTRLTVV.

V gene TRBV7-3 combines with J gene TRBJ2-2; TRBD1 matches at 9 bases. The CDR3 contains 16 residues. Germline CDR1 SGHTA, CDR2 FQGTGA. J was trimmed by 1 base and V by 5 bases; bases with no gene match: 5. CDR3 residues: CASSKGDRVNTGELFF. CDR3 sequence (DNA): TGTGCCAGCAGCAAGGGGGACAGGGTGAACACCGGGGAGCTGTTTTTT.

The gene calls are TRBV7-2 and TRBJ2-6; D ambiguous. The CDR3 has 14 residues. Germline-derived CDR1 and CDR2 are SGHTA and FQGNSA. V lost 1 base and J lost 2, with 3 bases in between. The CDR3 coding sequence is TGTGCCAGCAGCTTAGGGCCTGGGGCCAACGTCCTGACTTTC. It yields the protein CASSLGPGANVLTF.

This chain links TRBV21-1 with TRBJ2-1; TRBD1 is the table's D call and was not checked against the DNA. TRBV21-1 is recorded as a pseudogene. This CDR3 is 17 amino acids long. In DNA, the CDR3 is TGTGCCAGCAGCAAAGTCAATGAAGGGACAGGGCATCATGAGCAGTTCTTC. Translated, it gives CASSKVNEGTGHHEQFF.

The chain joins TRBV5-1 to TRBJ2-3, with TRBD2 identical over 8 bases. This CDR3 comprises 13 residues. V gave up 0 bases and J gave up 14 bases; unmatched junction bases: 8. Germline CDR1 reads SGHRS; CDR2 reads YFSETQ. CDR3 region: CASSLDFTGTRYF. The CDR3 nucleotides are TGCGCCAGCAGCTTGGATTTTACCGGGACTAGGTATTTT.

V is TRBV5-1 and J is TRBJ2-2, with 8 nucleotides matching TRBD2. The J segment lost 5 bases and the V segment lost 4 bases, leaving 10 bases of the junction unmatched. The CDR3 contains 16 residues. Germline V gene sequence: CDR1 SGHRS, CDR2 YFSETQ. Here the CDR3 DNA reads TGCGCCAGCAGCGCAAGCGGGAGCGTCTGGACCGGGGAGCTGTTTTTT. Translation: CASSASGSVWTGELFF.

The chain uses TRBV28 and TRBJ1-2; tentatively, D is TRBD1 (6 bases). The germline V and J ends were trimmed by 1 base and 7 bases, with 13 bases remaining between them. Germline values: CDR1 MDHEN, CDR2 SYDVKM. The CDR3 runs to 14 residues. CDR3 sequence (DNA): TGTGCCAGCAGTTTATATGACAGGATCGGTGGCTACACCTTC. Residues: CASSLYDRIGGYTF.

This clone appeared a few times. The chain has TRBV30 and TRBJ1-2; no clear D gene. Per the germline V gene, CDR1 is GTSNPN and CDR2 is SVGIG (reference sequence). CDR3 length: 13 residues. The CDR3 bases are TGTGCTTTAGGCTGGAGATCCGACTATGGCTACACCTTC. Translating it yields CALGWRSDYGYTF.

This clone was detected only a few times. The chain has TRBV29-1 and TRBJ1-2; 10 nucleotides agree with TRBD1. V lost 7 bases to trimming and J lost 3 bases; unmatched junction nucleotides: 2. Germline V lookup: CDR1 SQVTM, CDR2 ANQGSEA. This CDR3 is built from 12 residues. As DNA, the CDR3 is TGCAGCGAAGGGACAGGGGACTATGGCTACACCTTC. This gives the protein CSEGTGDYGYTF.

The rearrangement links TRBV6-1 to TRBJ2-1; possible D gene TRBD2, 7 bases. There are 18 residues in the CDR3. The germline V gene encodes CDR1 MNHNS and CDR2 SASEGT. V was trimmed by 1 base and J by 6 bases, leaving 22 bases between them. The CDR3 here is CASSEGAYLGGPINEQFF. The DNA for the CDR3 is TGTGCCAGCAGTGAAGGGGCTTATCTCGGGGGGCCTATCAATGAGCAGTTCTTC.

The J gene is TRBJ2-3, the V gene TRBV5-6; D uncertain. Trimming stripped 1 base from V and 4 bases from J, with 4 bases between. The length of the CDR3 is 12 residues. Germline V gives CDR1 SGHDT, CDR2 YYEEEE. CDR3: CASSLYADTQYF. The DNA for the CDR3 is TGTGCCAGCAGCTTGTATGCAGATACGCAGTATTTT.

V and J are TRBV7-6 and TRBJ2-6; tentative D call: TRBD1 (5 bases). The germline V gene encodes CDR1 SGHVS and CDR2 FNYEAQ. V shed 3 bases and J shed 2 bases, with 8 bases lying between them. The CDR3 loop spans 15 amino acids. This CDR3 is CASSFGAPGANVLTF. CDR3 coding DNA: TGTGCCAGCAGCTTTGGGGCCCCTGGGGCCAACGTCCTGACTTTC.